The 30 T cell receptor beta chains listed next were all sequenced from one sample in a study of a mutant IDH1 vaccine in newly diagnosed glioma. Data came from immunoSEQ multiplex PCR; TCRdb stores just in-frame clones and leaves some out. The data show roughly 38,000 clones, roughly three quarters seen once. The time point: baseline, week 1 (first vaccination visit). Treatment meaning: pre-vaccination baseline after standard-of-care therapy. Source: PBMCs, taken from a glioma patient treated with radiotherapy, temozolomide or both. These receptors all come from a man aged 40-49 years with glioma. Some clones in this sample may be carry-over from other donors' samples.

The V call is TRBV27, the J call TRBJ2-7; D remains ambiguous. Germline V gene data show CDR1 as MNHEY and CDR2 as SMNVEV (reference sequence). Between the trimmed V and J ends, which lost 4 bases and 2 bases, there was a span of 15 bases. The CDR3 loop spans 15 amino acids. The CDR3 region has the DNA TGTGCCAGCAGTTCCTCGCCCTACTACACCTACGAGCAGTACTTC. Its translation is CASSSSPYYTYEQYF.

The chain employs TRBV5-6 and TRBJ2-7; TRBD2 might be the D (6 bases). This CDR3 region has 13 residues. Looked up from germline, CDR1 is SGHDT and CDR2 is YYEEEE. Trimming cost V 2 bases and J 6 bases, with 12 bases left between them. In DNA form, the CDR3 reads TGTGCCAGCAGCTTACAAAGGGGAGGCGAGCAGTACTTC. Its translation is CASSLQRGGEQYF. The full variable domain, with the rest looked up from reference TRBV5-6 and TRBJ2-7, is DAGVTQSPTHLIKTRGQQVTLRCSPKSGHDTVSWYQQALGQGPQFIFQYYEEEERQRGNFPDRFSGHQFPNYSSELNVNALLLGDSALYLCASSLQRGGEQYFGPGTRLTVT.

V usage is TRBV7-8 and J usage is TRBJ1-1; 7 bases match TRBD1. Germline lookup yields CDR1 SGHVS and CDR2 FQNEAQ. The length of the CDR3 is 15 residues. The J segment lost 7 bases and the V segment lost 0 bases, leaving 8 bases of the junction unmatched. CDR3 bases: TGTGCCAGCAGCTTAGCGAGGCCAGGGGGGCTTGAAGCTTTCTTT. Translated, it gives CASSLARPGGLEAFF.

The V call is TRBV7-9, the J call TRBJ2-5; the D gene is possibly TRBD1 (6 bases). Germline assignment: CDR1 SEHNR and CDR2 FQNEAQ (reference sequence). V lost 7 bases and J lost 5, with 14 bases in between. This CDR3 contains 13 residues. CDR3 nucleotide sequence: TGTGCCAGCACCCCAGACAGGCCCGAGACCCAGTACTTC. Translated, it gives CASTPDRPETQYF. Filled out from reference TRBV7-9 and TRBJ2-5, the complete variable domain reads DTGVSQNPRHKITKRGQNVTFRCDPISEHNRLYWYRQTLGQGPEFLTYFQNEAQLEKSRLLSDRFSAERPKGSFSTLEIQRTEQGDSAMYLCASTPDRPETQYFGPGTRLLVL.

The chain is built from TRBV7-9 and TRBJ1-2; D is uncertain. Germline-derived CDR1 and CDR2 are SEHNR and FQNEAQ (reference sequence). The CDR3 covers 13 residues. V lost 1 base and J lost 2, with 5 bases in between. DNA of the CDR3: TGTGCCAGCAGCTTAGTGGGGAACTATGGCTACACCTTC. Translated, it gives CASSLVGNYGYTF.

The chain recombines TRBV6-6 with TRBJ2-5, with D maybe TRBD1 (5 bases). The CDR3 is made up of 14 amino acids. V lost 0 bases to trimming and J lost 5 bases, with 10 bases between them. Per germline, CDR1 MNHNY and CDR2 SVGAGI (reference sequence). The CDR3 reads CASSYSAQGETQYF. CDR3 in DNA: TGTGCCAGCAGTTACTCGGCGCAGGGCGAGACCCAGTACTTC.

The rearrangement links TRBV29-1 to TRBJ2-5; TRBD1 matches 7 bases. J gave up 7 bases and V 8 bases, and 22 bases lay outside the gene matches. Per germline, CDR1 SQVTM and CDR2 ANQGSEA. The CDR3 is 16 residues long. CDR3 protein: CSSSEADRILSGTQYF. CDR3 coding DNA: TGCAGCTCCTCAGAAGCGGACAGGATTCTTAGTGGGACCCAGTACTTC.

The chain joins TRBV2 to TRBJ2-1, with a weak D call TRBD1 (6 bases). The germline V and J ends were trimmed by 9 bases and 3 bases, with 15 bases remaining between them. Germline V gene lookup returns CDR1 SNHLY and CDR2 FYNNEI. This CDR3 is 14 amino acids long. The CDR3 spells CARTGTPNYNEQFF. In nucleotides, the CDR3 is TGTGCCAGGACCGGGACACCCAACTACAATGAGCAGTTCTTC.

V usage is TRBV7-9 and J usage is TRBJ1-1; D not resolved. This CDR3 has 12 amino acids. The V end was cut by 3 bases, the J end by 8 bases, with 10 bases between. Germline V lookup: CDR1 SEHNR, CDR2 FQNEAQ (reference sequence). The CDR3: CASSFASEEAFF. DNA of the CDR3: TGTGCCAGCAGCTTTGCCAGCGAGGAAGCTTTCTTT.

The V and J genes are TRBV27 and TRBJ1-1, with a tentative D call TRBD1 (5 bases). Between the trimmed V and J ends, which lost 3 bases and 4 bases, there was a span of 12 bases. This CDR3 is 14 amino acids long. Per the germline V gene, CDR1 is MNHEY and CDR2 is SMNVEV (reference sequence). In nucleotides, the CDR3 is TGTGCCAGCAGTTTGTTCGACAGAAGCACTGAAGCTTTCTTT. Protein sequence: CASSLFDRSTEAFF.

This clone came up once. V and J are TRBV2 and TRBJ1-6; the D gene is possibly TRBD1 (5 bases). Germline V gene sequence: CDR1 SNHLY, CDR2 FYNNEI. This CDR3 region has 14 residues. The germline V and J ends were trimmed by 5 bases and 10 bases, with 15 bases remaining between them. For the CDR3, the DNA is TGTGCCAGCAGTACGGACATTTCGGAATCACCCCTCCACTTT. Amino acid sequence: CASSTDISESPLHF.

This clone was observed a handful of times. J is TRBJ2-3 and V is TRBV7-6, with no clear D. Germline V gene lookup returns CDR1 SGHVS and CDR2 FNYEAQ. Trimming left V 3 bases short and J 3 bases short, with 13 bases between. CDR3 length: 15 amino acids. The CDR3 spells CASSFGGGTTDTQYF. CDR3 in DNA: TGTGCCAGCAGCTTCGGTGGCGGAACAACAGATACGCAGTATTTT.

The chain recombines TRBV5-6 with TRBJ1-6; D is uncertain. Trimming removed 7 bases from V and 5 bases from J, with 7 bases in between. Germline V gives CDR1 SGHDT, CDR2 YYEEEE. This CDR3 region has 12 residues. Here the CDR3 reads CASGKDNSPLHF. For the CDR3, the DNA is TGTGCCAGCGGCAAGGATAATTCACCCCTCCACTTT.

In its sample, this clone ranks as medium-sized. V usage is TRBV29-1 and J usage is TRBJ1-4; D uncertain. V was cut by 7 bases and J by 10 bases, with 10 bases left in between. CDR3 size: 10 residues. The germline V gene has CDR1 SQVTM and CDR2 ANQGSEA. CDR3 in DNA: TGCAGCGCCTACAAGGGAAAACTGTTTTTT. It translates to CSAYKGKLFF.

The rearrangement uses TRBV5-1 and TRBJ1-4, with D tentatively TRBD1 (5 bases). Per germline, CDR1 SGHRS and CDR2 YFSETQ. The CDR3 has 15 amino acids. Between the trimmed V and J ends, which lost 7 bases and 5 bases, there was a span of 18 bases. CDR3 nucleotides: TGCGCCAGCGCACAATGGCTGCGGACAAATGAAAAACTGTTTTTT. It is translated as CASAQWLRTNEKLFF.

CDR3 amino acids: CASSLQGPETQYF. As DNA, the CDR3 is TGTGCCAGCAGCTTACAGGGGCCGGAGACCCAGTACTTC. The chain recombines TRBV13 with TRBJ2-5; possibly TRBD1 for D (6 bases). The ends were cut back, 2 bases at V and 5 bases at J, with 9 bases in the middle. The length of the CDR3 is 13 residues. Germline CDR1 is PRHDT and CDR2 is FYEKMQ (reference sequence).

The chain uses TRBV6-1 and TRBJ2-7; 11 bases line up with TRBD2. CDR1 and CDR2 (germline): MNHNS, SASEGT. The CDR3 runs to 15 residues. V was clipped by 4 bases and J by 7 bases; unmatched bases: 9. CDR3 region: CASSGTSGQSKEQYF. CDR3 in DNA: TGTGCCAGCAGTGGGACTAGCGGGCAGTCGAAGGAGCAGTACTTC.

In its sample, this clone was seen once. The V gene is TRBV7-9, the J gene TRBJ2-5; TRBD2 matches 10 bases. The CDR3 runs to 14 residues. Trimming cost V 5 bases and J 5 bases; bases outside gene matches: 5. Looked up from germline, CDR1 is SEHNR and CDR2 is FQNEAQ (reference sequence). As DNA, the CDR3 is TGTGCCAGCAGCCCGGGACTAGCGTGGGAGACCCAGTACTTC. This translates into CASSPGLAWETQYF.

This clone came up once. The V call is TRBV5-4, the J call TRBJ2-7; the match to TRBD1 covers 10 bases. The V segment lost 7 bases and the J segment 5 bases; nucleotides outside the gene matches: 9. The length of the CDR3 is 14 residues. The germline V gene encodes CDR1 SGHNT and CDR2 YYREEE (reference sequence). The CDR3 coding sequence is TGTGCCAGCTCGGACAGGGGGGTTTTCCACGAGCAGTACTTC. As protein: CASSDRGVFHEQYF.

This clone is deemed medium-sized. The V gene is TRBV19, the J gene TRBJ1-3; D ambiguous. CDR3 length: 13 amino acids. CDR1 is LNHDA and CDR2 is SQIVND in the germline V gene (reference sequence). Trimming stripped 8 bases from V and 0 bases from J, with 8 bases between. The CDR3 nucleotides are TGTGCCAGTTCGGAGGGCTCTGGAAACACCATATATTTT. Residues: CASSEGSGNTIYF.

V is TRBV9 and J is TRBJ1-2, with D perhaps matching TRBD1 (6 bases). The germline V gene encodes CDR1 SGDLS and CDR2 YYNGEE. This CDR3 is built from 16 residues. V lost 0 bases and J 7 bases, leaving 19 bases between the germline ends. The CDR3 bases are TGTGCCAGCAGCGTAGCATTAGGAGAAGGGGGGAGTGGCTACACCTTC. Residues: CASSVALGEGGSGYTF.

The chain joins TRBV7-9 to TRBJ2-7; D is tentatively TRBD1 or TRBD2 (5 bases each). The V gene lost 8 bases and the J gene lost 2 bases, with 13 bases spanning the gap. The CDR3 is 13 amino acids. Germline V CDR1 and CDR2: SEHNR, FQNEAQ (reference sequence). CDR3 sequence reads: CASSRWDAYEQYF. DNA for the CDR3: TGTGCCAGCTCGAGGTGGGACGCCTACGAGCAGTACTTC.

This rearrangement joins TRBV9 to TRBJ2-7; 7 bases are shared with TRBD2. After removal of 3 bases from V and 6 bases from J, the junction contained 12 bases not matched to a gene. This CDR3 region has 15 residues. Germline-derived CDR1 and CDR2 are SGDLS and YYNGEE. The CDR3 sequence: CASSGEIVTGGEQYF. The CDR3 DNA reads as TGTGCCAGCAGCGGGGAAATAGTTACGGGGGGCGAGCAGTACTTC.

Sample share makes this clone medium-sized. This chain joins TRBV4-1 and TRBJ2-2; 9 nucleotides match TRBD2. Trimming cost V 2 bases and J 5 bases; bases outside gene matches: 6. CDR3 length: 16 amino acids. The germline V gene has CDR1 MGHRA and CDR2 YSYEKL. The CDR3 DNA reads as TGCGCCAGCAGCCAATCCAGCGGGGGGTATACCGGGGAGCTGTTTTTT. Its translation is CASSQSSGGYTGELFF.

The chain uses TRBV4-1 and TRBJ2-7, with 7 bases aligning to TRBD1. CDR1 is MGHRA, CDR2 YSYEKL, per germline. The CDR3 is 14 amino acids. The J segment lost 2 bases and the V segment lost 4 bases, leaving 5 bases of the junction unmatched. The CDR3: CASSLQGDPYEQYF. CDR3 DNA: TGCGCCAGCAGCCTCCAGGGGGACCCCTACGAGCAGTACTTC.

The chain links TRBV30 to TRBJ1-5; D possibly corresponds to TRBD1 (5 bases). The CDR3 runs 15 residues. The ends were cut back, 3 bases at V and 3 bases at J, with 15 bases in the middle. Germline CDR1 and CDR2: GTSNPN and SVGIG (reference sequence). Written as DNA, the CDR3 is TGTGCCTGGAGGGGCAGCGGGGGTACCAATCAGCCCCAGCATTTT. Protein product: CAWRGSGGTNQPQHF.

The gene calls are TRBV18 and TRBJ1-2, with 7 bases that match TRBD1. The CDR3 loop spans 13 amino acids. Trimming cost V 4 bases and J 8 bases; bases outside gene matches: 7. CDR1 is KGHSH and CDR2 is LQKENI in the germline V gene. The CDR3 DNA is TGTGCCAGCTCACAAACAGGGGCGGACGGCTACACCTTC. It encodes CASSQTGADGYTF.

This chain links TRBV7-6 with TRBJ1-2, with 7 bases identical to TRBD1. Losses at the gene ends were 5 bases for V and 6 bases for J; bases not matched to a gene: 9. Germline CDR1 is SGHVS and CDR2 is FNYEAQ. This CDR3 has 14 residues. CDR3 residues: CASSRREGTDGYTF. The CDR3 DNA reads TGTGCCAGCAGCCGAAGGGAGGGGACAGATGGCTACACCTTC.

The sample holds a few counts of this clone. The rearrangement joins TRBV5-1 to TRBJ1-2; D gene ambiguous. Trimming stripped 3 bases from V and 1 base from J, with 7 bases between. Germline V gene data show CDR1 as SGHRS and CDR2 as YFSETQ. This CDR3 contains 13 residues. The CDR3 region is CASSSWGNYGYTF. The CDR3 coding sequence is TGCGCCAGCAGCTCGTGGGGTAACTATGGCTACACCTTC.

J is TRBJ1-5 and V is TRBV30; D uncertain. V was cut by 1 base and J by 0 bases, with 4 bases left in between. The CDR3 sequence is 13 residues long. Looked up from germline, CDR1 is GTSNPN and CDR2 is SVGIG (reference sequence). The CDR3 protein is CAWSESSNQPQHF. In nucleotides, the CDR3 is TGTGCCTGGAGTGAGTCTAGCAATCAGCCCCAGCATTTT.